This T cell receptor (beta chain) emerged from a study of cytomegalovirus exposure and HLA in healthy donors. This clone appeared once. The antigen is undetermined. This CDR3 has 14 amino acids. Germline V gene data show CDR1 as SGHKS and CDR2 as YYEKEE (reference sequence). Trimming cost V 0 bases and J 2 bases, with 7 bases left between them. In the PCR, 60 Vbeta and 13 Jbeta primers were used. Profiled with immunoSEQ multiplex PCR; TCRdb holds only in-frame clones, not every one. In the table there are over 110,000 clones, 65% to 80% of which are singletons. Findings of the study overall: In a later analysis, an Asian-associated ancestry cluster reportedly showed fewer N-insertions than the approximately 700-donor mean.

The sample taken for sequencing was PBMCs. V usage is TRBV5-5 and J usage is TRBJ2-3; no clear D. The receptor was isolated from a woman in her forties or fifties in good health and CMV-seropositive. Written as DNA, the CDR3 is TGTGCCAGCAGCTTGGCGCAGGCCACAGATACGCAGTATTTT. It encodes CASSLAQATDTQYF.